This paragraph covers one T cell receptor (beta chain) sequence. In its sample, this clone was seen once. Its antigen specificity is not known. There are no base qualities to consult, and no much larger clone falls within one base. The data stem from a study of blood T cell repertoires in COVID-19 (TCRdb year 2020). As for the study more broadly: Samples from collaborators originated in the United States, Italy and Spain and spanned both the acute and convalescent phases of COVID-19. The prospective study material was composed of cDNA or gDNA derived from T cells, B-cell-depleted T cells, or PBMCs. Subjects who had been exposed to COVID-19, were actively infected with it, or had recovered from it provided the deeply sampled blood TCRbeta repertoires that made up the dataset. A freely available public database, intended as a resource for researchers studying the immune response to SARS-CoV-2, is where the repertoires were released. Samples were obtained from the ongoing ImmuneRACE study (first 160 participants) and from 1,200 or so subjects provided by 6 global collaborators. Nearly every sample came with metadata listing a de-identified subject ID, COVID-19 status, age in years and sex. Where available, HLA class I and class II types were obtained from metadata supplied by the sample provider rather than from assay-based typing. Paper-wide results and their limitations: How much clinical and demographic metadata was included differed by source and by participant, and the metadata was provided uncurated.

One collaborating source in Seattle enrolled patients during active infection and followed them longitudinally through the course of disease. Collaborating institutions collected whole blood in K2EDTA tubes following their own protocols. For TCRbeta analysis, collaborator samples were shipped as frozen whole blood, as isolated PBMCs, or as DNA extracted from either sample type. Germline trimming: 6 bases from V, 5 bases from J; junction bases outside gene matches: 8. CDR1 and CDR2 are drawn from the germline V gene (reference sequence): MNHNY, SVGAGI. Reading from cysteine to phenylalanine, the CDR3 counts 15 amino acids. Left in the record is the CDR3 DNA by itself, 45 bases read in frame from the first base. The immunoSEQ Assay, a bias-controlled multiplex PCR, was used to amplify TCRbeta CDR3 regions from genomic DNA. The original methods were these. Within the assay, amplification of reference gene primers was used to estimate how many nucleated cells each sample contained. To quantify the absolute abundance of each unique TCRbeta CDR3 rearrangement, sequence reads were collapsed and filtered. Productive Simpson clonality was computed per sample as the square root of Simpson's diversity index over productive rearrangements. TCRdb holds this immuneACCESS table with in-frame rearrangements only. Some clones are missing; in checked studies, unresolved V genes explain under half, and the rest has no known cause. V, J and clone size reflect that table, while D and trimming were determined from the DNA. This sample gives 150,000 to 200,000 clones in total; around four fifths of them show up just once. The ten biggest clones cover approximately 14% of the sample.

This TCR was recovered from a woman in her sixties or seventies with COVID-19, enrolled during active disease. Specimen: peripheral blood. Recombination joined TRBV6-6 with TRBJ2-5; 11 nucleotides in the junction match TRBD1. The encoded CDR3 is CASRPDRGRGETQYF. The sequenced DNA is TGTGCCAGCAGGCCGGACAGGGGGCGCGGGGAGACCCAGTACTTC.